This is a list of T cell receptor beta chains from one sample in a study of shared T cell receptors in the human thymus. Assay: immunoSEQ multiplex PCR; the TCRdb copy retains only in-frame clones and omits some. The repertoire consists of about 500,000 clones, with 75% to 85% occurring once and the leading ten covering less than 0.015%. These data are also associated with another study on human thymus T cells.

The sample taken for sequencing was thymocytes. The receptors shown here come from a boy younger than two with a congenital heart defect. Both conserved end residues are part of each CDR3. D genes are given only for firm matches. Clone size is shown for a subset of rows, as once, few, many or a class of expanded clone.

D: TRBD2
size: few
J: TRBJ2-3
V: TRBV4-3
DNA: TGCGCCAGCAGCCCCACATCGGCGGGAGAGGCAGATACGCAGTATTTT
CDR3: CASSPTSAGEADTQYF

D: -
size: few
J: TRBJ2-1
V: TRBV7-6
DNA: TGTGCCAGCAGCTTACCGAGGGGGCCAGCGGGTGGTGAGCAGTTCTTC
CDR3: CASSLPRGPAGGEQFF

D: TRBD2
size: few
J: TRBJ2-7
V: TRBV6-5
DNA: TGTGCCAGCAAACAACTAGCGGGAGCCTACGAGCAGTACTTC
CDR3: CASKQLAGAYEQYF

D: -
size: -
J: TRBJ2-5
V: TRBV28
DNA: TGTGCCAGCAGTTTAGGGCAGCAAGAGACCCAGTACTTC
CDR3: CASSLGQQETQYF

D: TRBD2
size: -
J: TRBJ2-5
V: TRBV5-4
DNA: TGTGCCAGCAGCTTGGAGGTAGCGGGACTGGAGACCCAGTACTTC
CDR3: CASSLEVAGLETQYF

D: TRBD1
size: -
J: TRBJ2-7
V: TRBV5-6
DNA: TGTGCCAGCAGCCCTCTGGGACAGGTGAAATACGAGCAGTACTTC
CDR3: CASSPLGQVKYEQYF

D: TRBD1
size: once
J: TRBJ2-7
V: TRBV10-3
DNA: TGTGCCACCCGATCTGAGGACAGGGCAGTCTACGAGCAGTACTTC
CDR3: CATRSEDRAVYEQYF

D: TRBD2
size: -
J: TRBJ2-2
V: TRBV29-1
DNA: TGCAGCGTGGAGGGAGGGAACGCGAACACCGGGGAGCTGTTTTTT
CDR3: CSVEGGNANTGELFF

D: -
size: -
J: TRBJ1-5
V: TRBV28
DNA: TGTGCCAGCAGTAACCGACAGGGCAATCAGCCCCAGCATTTT
CDR3: CASSNRQGNQPQHF

D: -
size: -
J: TRBJ2-7
V: TRBV4-2
DNA: TGTGCCAGCAGCCAAGAGATAGCGGATCCCCCATCCTACGAGCAGTACTTC
CDR3: CASSQEIADPPSYEQYF

D: TRBD2
size: -
J: TRBJ2-1
V: TRBV30
DNA: TGTGCCTGGAATCGACTAGCGGGAGAAACGTATGAGCAGTTCTTC
CDR3: CAWNRLAGETYEQFF

D: -
size: once
J: TRBJ1-2
V: TRBV2
DNA: TGTGCCAGCAGTGAATCCCCTGAGGGAAACTATGGCTACACCTTC
CDR3: CASSESPEGNYGYTF

D: -
size: -
J: TRBJ2-2
V: TRBV7-8
DNA: TGTGCCAGCAGCCCGCGTAAAATTAGCGGGGAGCTGTTTTTT
CDR3: CASSPRKISGELFF

D: -
size: few
J: TRBJ1-2
V: TRBV13
DNA: TGTGCCAGCAGACCACATCAGGGGAAAGGTGGCTACACCTTC
CDR3: CASRPHQGKGGYTF

D: -
size: -
J: TRBJ2-3
V: TRBV5-1
DNA: TGCGCCAGCAGCCATACACAAGGACTGCTCCGAGGGGATACGCAGTATTTT
CDR3: CASSHTQGLLRGDTQYF

D: -
size: -
J: TRBJ2-6
V: TRBV25-1
DNA: TGTGCCAGCAGTGATATTCGGCCAGGGTCCTCTGGGGCCAACGTCCTGACTTTC
CDR3: CASSDIRPGSSGANVLTF

D: TRBD2
size: once
J: TRBJ2-1
V: TRBV28
DNA: TGTGCCAGCAGTTTGGCCACGGGGGGACGCGGCGGGAATGAGCAGTTCTTC
CDR3: CASSLATGGRGGNEQFF

D: TRBD1
size: few
J: TRBJ1-2
V: TRBV7-9
DNA: TGTGCCAGCAGCTTAGCCCGAGGGCAGGGGGTAACTAACTATGGCTACACCTTC
CDR3: CASSLARGQGVTNYGYTF

D: -
size: few
J: TRBJ2-7
V: TRBV5-8
DNA: TGTGCCAGCAGCTGGACAGTTCACTCCTACGAGCAGTACTTC
CDR3: CASSWTVHSYEQYF

D: -
size: few
J: TRBJ2-2
V: TRBV5-4
DNA: TGTGCCAGCAGTTTGCGACAGGTCGCGAACACCGGGGAGCTGTTTTTT
CDR3: CASSLRQVANTGELFF

D: -
size: few
J: TRBJ2-7
V: TRBV10-1
DNA: TGCGCCAGCAGTGAGTCTCAGGGAACCTACGAGCAGTACTTC
CDR3: CASSESQGTYEQYF

D: -
size: few
J: TRBJ1-2
V: TRBV5-1
DNA: TGCGCCAGCCGTCTGGGCGCTAACTATGGCTACACCTTC
CDR3: CASRLGANYGYTF

D: TRBD2
size: -
J: TRBJ2-3
V: TRBV11-2
DNA: TGTGCCAGCAGCCCGGGACTAGCGGGAGGGCGGGACACAGATACGCAGTATTTT
CDR3: CASSPGLAGGRDTDTQYF

D: TRBD1
size: -
J: TRBJ1-2
V: TRBV11-2
DNA: TGTGCCAGCAGCTTGTTAGCGACAGGGGCTACTCCTGGCTACACCTTC
CDR3: CASSLLATGATPGYTF

D: -
size: -
J: TRBJ2-7
V: TRBV27
DNA: TGTGCCAGCAGTTTATCTAGCCCCTCCTACGAGCAGTACTTC
CDR3: CASSLSSPSYEQYF

D: TRBD1
size: -
J: TRBJ1-5
V: TRBV15
DNA: TGTGCCACCAGCAGAGGGACAGGGAAGAATCAGCCCCAGCATTTT
CDR3: CATSRGTGKNQPQHF

D: TRBD2
size: -
J: TRBJ2-7
V: TRBV7-6
DNA: TGTGCCAGCAGCCGAAAGACTAGCGGGGTTCGGGGGTACGAGCAGTACTTC
CDR3: CASSRKTSGVRGYEQYF

D: -
size: -
J: TRBJ2-1
V: TRBV27
DNA: TGTGCCGCCTCCTCGGGGTACAATGAGCAGTTCTTC
CDR3: CAASSGYNEQFF

D: TRBD2
size: -
J: TRBJ2-1
V: TRBV28
DNA: TGTGCCAGCAGTATTGACAGAGATCGGACTAGCGGGAGTAATGAGCAGTTCTTC
CDR3: CASSIDRDRTSGSNEQFF

D: -
size: once
J: TRBJ1-3
V: TRBV27
DNA: TGTGCCAGCAGGGGGCAGGGAAACACCATATATTTT
CDR3: CASRGQGNTIYF

D: TRBD2
size: -
J: TRBJ2-1
V: TRBV2
DNA: TGTGCCAGCATCCGACCGGGAGGCAACAATGAGCAGTTCTTC
CDR3: CASIRPGGNNEQFF

D: TRBD1
size: -
J: TRBJ2-3
V: TRBV5-1
DNA: TGCGCCAGCAGCCCGGACAGGGTTATCACAGATACGCAGTATTTT
CDR3: CASSPDRVITDTQYF

D: TRBD1
size: -
J: TRBJ2-7
V: TRBV11-3
DNA: TGTGCCAGCAGCGCCAAGACAGGGGGGGACGAGCAGTACTTC
CDR3: CASSAKTGGDEQYF

D: TRBD1
size: -
J: TRBJ2-6
V: TRBV11-3
DNA: TGTGCCAGCAGCATACAGGGGAGGGCCAACGTCCTGACTTTC
CDR3: CASSIQGRANVLTF

D: TRBD1
size: -
J: TRBJ2-4
V: TRBV27
DNA: TGTGCCAGCAGCCCAACCCAAACAGGGGGCCGGACCAAAAACATTCAGTACTTC
CDR3: CASSPTQTGGRTKNIQYF

D: TRBD1
size: few
J: TRBJ1-5
V: TRBV10-3
DNA: TGTGCCATCAGTAAGGGACAGGCCAATCAGCCCCAGCATTTT
CDR3: CAISKGQANQPQHF

D: -
size: -
J: TRBJ1-2
V: TRBV6-4
DNA: TGTGCCAGCAGTGACCGGGGTTCTGACGGCTACACCTTC
CDR3: CASSDRGSDGYTF

D: TRBD2
size: -
J: TRBJ2-1
V: TRBV28
DNA: TGTGCCAGCAGCAGGAGCGGGAGTGAGTTCTTC
CDR3: CASSRSGSEFF

D: -
size: -
J: TRBJ2-5
V: TRBV4-1
DNA: TGCGCCAGCAGCCAGATCTACAGGGAAGCCGAGACCCAGTACTTC
CDR3: CASSQIYREAETQYF

D: -
size: -
J: TRBJ2-1
V: TRBV20-1
DNA: TGCAGTGCCCCGCGAGGCGATGAGCAGTTCTTC
CDR3: CSAPRGDEQFF

D: -
size: -
J: TRBJ2-7
V: TRBV11-2
DNA: TGTGCCAGCAGCTTGCCTCCCCCCTTCCCCGTGCGGGACGGCTACGAGCAGTACTTC
CDR3: CASSLPPPFPVRDGYEQYF

D: -
size: -
J: TRBJ1-3
V: TRBV6-1
DNA: TGTGCCAGCAGTGCCCACGGGGTTTTTAGGGACACCATATATTTT
CDR3: CASSAHGVFRDTIYF

D: -
size: -
J: TRBJ1-4
V: TRBV25-1
DNA: TGTGCCAGCAGTGGTCCCTTGACAGGAGCTAATGAAAAACTGTTTTTT
CDR3: CASSGPLTGANEKLFF

D: TRBD1
size: -
J: TRBJ1-5
V: TRBV14
DNA: TGTGCCAGCAGCCGTTGGGGACAGGGGGCGAGACAGCCCCAGCATTTT
CDR3: CASSRWGQGARQPQHF

D: -
size: -
J: TRBJ1-1
V: TRBV5-1
DNA: TGCGCCAGCAGGGAGCAGGGGCCGAACACTGAAGCTTTCTTT
CDR3: CASREQGPNTEAFF

D: TRBD2
size: once
J: TRBJ2-1
V: TRBV10-1
DNA: TGCGCCAGCAGTGGTGCGGGAGGGCCGGTAAGCAATGAGCAGTTCTTC
CDR3: CASSGAGGPVSNEQFF

D: -
size: few
J: TRBJ2-3
V: TRBV5-4
DNA: TGTGCCAGCAGCCCTGGTCACTCTCCCCTAACGGGTAAATTCACAGATACGCAGTATTTT
CDR3: CASSPGHSPLTGKFTDTQYF

D: TRBD1
size: few
J: TRBJ1-2
V: TRBV27
DNA: TGTGCCAGCAGTCCCTACGGGACAGGGGTGAACTATGGCTACACCTTC
CDR3: CASSPYGTGVNYGYTF

D: -
size: few
J: TRBJ2-7
V: TRBV7-2
DNA: TGTGCCAGCAGCGGGAGACAGGCCATCTTCCCCTACGAGCAGTACTTC
CDR3: CASSGRQAIFPYEQYF

D: -
size: -
J: TRBJ1-2
V: TRBV10-3
DNA: TGTGCCATCATAAGTGAGGCGGGTTCTAACTATGGCTACACCTTC
CDR3: CAIISEAGSNYGYTF

D: TRBD2
size: -
J: TRBJ2-2
V: TRBV14
DNA: TGTGCCAGCAGAGCGGGAGGGAACACCGGGGAGCTGTTTTTT
CDR3: CASRAGGNTGELFF

D: -
size: -
J: TRBJ1-1
V: TRBV30
DNA: TGTGCCCGGAGCGGCCCCGGGAGTGCTCGGAACACTGAAGCTTTCTTT
CDR3: CARSGPGSARNTEAFF

D: TRBD1
size: -
J: TRBJ2-7
V: TRBV5-8
DNA: TGTGCCAGCTCGCCCAGGGGGCGCGCCTACGAGCAGTACTTC
CDR3: CASSPRGRAYEQYF

D: -
size: -
J: TRBJ2-1
V: TRBV5-6
DNA: TGTGCCAGCAGCTTGTGGAGTAGAAACAATGAGCAGTTCTTC
CDR3: CASSLWSRNNEQFF

D: -
size: -
J: TRBJ2-7
V: TRBV15
DNA: TGTGCCACCAGCTCCCGTGGTGGGAGGCGCAGCTACGAGCAGTACTTC
CDR3: CATSSRGGRRSYEQYF

D: TRBD1
size: -
J: TRBJ2-1
V: TRBV7-2
DNA: TGTGCCAGCAGCCAGGGACAGGGGAGGACCTACAATGAGCAGTTCTTC
CDR3: CASSQGQGRTYNEQFF

D: -
size: -
J: TRBJ2-3
V: TRBV2
DNA: TGTGCCAGCAGTGAAGTTCGGCGGGCGAGCACAGATACGCAGTATTTT
CDR3: CASSEVRRASTDTQYF

D: TRBD2
size: -
J: TRBJ2-5
V: TRBV5-1
DNA: TGCGCCGAAATAGCGGGAGGCCGGGAGACCCAGTACTTC
CDR3: CAEIAGGRETQYF

D: -
size: -
J: TRBJ2-1
V: TRBV4-3
DNA: TGCGCCAGCAGCCCCCCGGGACAGCGGGAGCCCCGGGGTGAGCAGTTCTTC
CDR3: CASSPPGQREPRGEQFF

D: -
size: -
J: TRBJ2-7
V: TRBV14
DNA: TGTGCCAGCAGCCAAGCTCCGGCGGGGCCTGGGTGGGAATGTTGCTACGAGCAGTACTTC
CDR3: CASSQAPAGPGWECCYEQYF